The TCR beta chain described here comes from a study of long-term antiretroviral therapy in people with HIV. As concerns this clone: Its antigen is still unknown.

Deletions cut 6 bases from V and 1 base from J, with 9 bases between. The CDR3 extends over 13 amino acids. Germline V gives CDR1 SNHLY, CDR2 FYNNEI. The study's findings and limits: Clones that had undergone expansion before ART prevailed in the repertoire throughout all time points. Information pertaining to ART adherence, viral resistance or therapeutic modifications was not obtained. HIV repertoires spanned narrower CDR3 length ranges than controls.

Prior to DNA extraction, the samples held about 0.95-10 million cryopreserved PBMC. The run of the v3.0 immunoSEQ assay was at survey level. Only in-frame clones appear in the TCRdb table, and some are missing; sequencing was by immunoSEQ multiplex PCR. The sample has about 18,000 clones; under 85% are singletons. The V and J genes are TRBV2 and TRBJ1-1; D is unclear. The sample in question was unsorted PBMCs, obtained 0.3 years after starting antiretroviral therapy. This clonotype was sampled from a woman in her fifties or sixties with HIV. The CDR3 loop is CASRRDKNTEAFF. In nucleotides, the CDR3 is TGTGCCAGCAGACGCGACAAGAACACTGAAGCTTTCTTT. The whole variable domain, remainder taken from reference TRBV2 and TRBJ1-1, is EPEVTQTPSHQVTQMGQEVILRCVPISNHLYFYWYRQILGQKVEFLVSFYNNEISEKSEIFDDQFSVERPDGSNFTLKIRSTKLEDSAMYFCASRRDKNTEAFFGQGTRLTVV.